This T cell receptor (beta chain) is from a study of T cell responses to AZD1222 COVID-19 vaccine. Timing groups of about 4 and about 12 weeks for second doses were pooled. There are 16 residues in the CDR3. Germline V CDR1 and CDR2: SGHNT, YYREEE (reference sequence). V lost 2 bases and J 4 bases, leaving 15 bases between the germline ends. Generated by immunoSEQ multiplex PCR, the TCRdb table keeps only in-frame clones and is missing some. This sample has some 99,000 clones, with about 90% found just once. The input for sequencing was peripheral blood, taken 28 days after the second AZD1222 dose. This chain connects TRBV5-4 to TRBJ2-2, with D possibly TRBD2 on 5 matching bases. This receptor was identified in an adult who received the AZD1222 COVID-19 vaccine. Here the CDR3 reads CASSLPLVRGTGELFF. The CDR3, as DNA: TGTGCCAGCAGCTTACCGCTGGTTCGGGGCACCGGGGAGCTGTTTTTT. The variable domain in full, with the rest retrieved from reference TRBV5-4 and TRBJ2-2, is ETGVTQSPTHLIKTRGQQVTLRCSSQSGHNTVSWYQQALGQGPQFIFQYYREEENGRGNFPPRFSGLQFPNYSSELNVNALELDDSALYLCASSLPLVRGTGELFFGEGSRLTVL.